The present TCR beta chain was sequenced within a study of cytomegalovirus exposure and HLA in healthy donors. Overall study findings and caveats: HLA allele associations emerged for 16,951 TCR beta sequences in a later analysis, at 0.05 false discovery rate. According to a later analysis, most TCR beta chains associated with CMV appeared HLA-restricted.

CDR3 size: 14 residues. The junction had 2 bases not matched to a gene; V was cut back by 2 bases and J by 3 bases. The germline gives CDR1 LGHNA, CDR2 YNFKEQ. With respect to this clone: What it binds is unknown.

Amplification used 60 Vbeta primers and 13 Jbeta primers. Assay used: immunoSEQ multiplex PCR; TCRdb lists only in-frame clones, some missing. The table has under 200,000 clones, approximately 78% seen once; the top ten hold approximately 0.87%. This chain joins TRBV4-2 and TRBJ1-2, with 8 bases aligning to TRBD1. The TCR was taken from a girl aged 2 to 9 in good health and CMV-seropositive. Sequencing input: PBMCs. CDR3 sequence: CASSQTGGHYGYTF. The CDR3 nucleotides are TGTGCCAGCAGCCAAACAGGGGGGCACTATGGCTACACCTTC.